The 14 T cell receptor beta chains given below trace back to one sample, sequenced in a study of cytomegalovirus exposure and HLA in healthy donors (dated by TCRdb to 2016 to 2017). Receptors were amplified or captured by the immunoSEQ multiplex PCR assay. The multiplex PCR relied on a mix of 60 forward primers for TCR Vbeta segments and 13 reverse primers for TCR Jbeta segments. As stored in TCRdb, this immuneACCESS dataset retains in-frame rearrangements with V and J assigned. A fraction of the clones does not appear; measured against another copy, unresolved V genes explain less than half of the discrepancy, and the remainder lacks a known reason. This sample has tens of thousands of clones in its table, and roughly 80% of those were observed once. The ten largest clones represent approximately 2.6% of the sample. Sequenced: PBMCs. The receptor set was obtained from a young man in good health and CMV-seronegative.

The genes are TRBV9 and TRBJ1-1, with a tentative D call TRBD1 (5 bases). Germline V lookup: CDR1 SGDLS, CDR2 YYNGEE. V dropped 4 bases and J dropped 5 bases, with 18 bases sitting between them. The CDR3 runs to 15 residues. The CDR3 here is CASSISEGWGTEAFF. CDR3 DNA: TGTGCCAGCAGCATATCGGAGGGTTGGGGGACTGAAGCTTTCTTT.

DNA of the CDR3: TGTGCCAGTAGTCTAGCCAAGCCGTACGAGCAGTACTTC. Translation gives CASSLAKPYEQYF. This chain uses TRBV19 with TRBJ2-7, with D possibly being TRBD2 (5 bases). This CDR3 is 13 amino acids long. Looked up from germline, CDR1 is LNHDA and CDR2 is SQIVND (reference sequence). Trimming took 5 bases from V and 4 from J, leaving 12 bases between them.

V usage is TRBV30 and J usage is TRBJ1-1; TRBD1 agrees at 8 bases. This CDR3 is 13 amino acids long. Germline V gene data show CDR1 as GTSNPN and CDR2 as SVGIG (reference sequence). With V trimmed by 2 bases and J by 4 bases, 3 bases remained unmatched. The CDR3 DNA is TGTGCCTGGAGTCCCACAGGGGGCACTGAAGCTTTCTTT. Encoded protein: CAWSPTGGTEAFF.

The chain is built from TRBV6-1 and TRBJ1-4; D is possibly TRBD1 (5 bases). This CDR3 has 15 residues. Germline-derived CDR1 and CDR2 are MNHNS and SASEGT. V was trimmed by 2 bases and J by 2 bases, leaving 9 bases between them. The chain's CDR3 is CASSEYGTTNEKLFF. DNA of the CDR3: TGTGCCAGCAGTGAATACGGGACTACTAATGAAAAACTGTTTTTT.

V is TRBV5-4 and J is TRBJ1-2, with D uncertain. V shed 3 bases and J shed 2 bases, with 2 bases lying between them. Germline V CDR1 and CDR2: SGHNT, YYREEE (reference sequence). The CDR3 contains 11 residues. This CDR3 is CASSSNYGYTF. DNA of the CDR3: TGTGCCAGCAGCTCAAACTATGGCTACACCTTC.

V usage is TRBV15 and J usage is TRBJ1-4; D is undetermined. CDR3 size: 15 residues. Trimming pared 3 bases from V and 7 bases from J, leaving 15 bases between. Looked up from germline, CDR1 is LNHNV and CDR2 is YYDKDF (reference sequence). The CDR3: CATSRGTGLGEKLFF. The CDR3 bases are TGTGCCACCAGCAGGGGTACGGGTTTAGGTGAAAAACTGTTTTTT.

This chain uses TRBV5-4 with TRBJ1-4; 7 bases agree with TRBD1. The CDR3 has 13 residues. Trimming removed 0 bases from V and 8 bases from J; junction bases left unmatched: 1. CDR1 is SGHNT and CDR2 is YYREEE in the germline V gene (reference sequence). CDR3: CASSLGQGEKLFF. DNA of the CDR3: TGTGCCAGCAGCTTGGGACAGGGAGAAAAACTGTTTTTT. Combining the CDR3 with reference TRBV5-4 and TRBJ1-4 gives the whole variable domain ETGVTQSPTHLIKTRGQQVTLRCSSQSGHNTVSWYQQALGQGPQFIFQYYREEENGRGNFPPRFSGLQFPNYSSELNVNALELDDSALYLCASSLGQGEKLFFGSGTQLSVL.

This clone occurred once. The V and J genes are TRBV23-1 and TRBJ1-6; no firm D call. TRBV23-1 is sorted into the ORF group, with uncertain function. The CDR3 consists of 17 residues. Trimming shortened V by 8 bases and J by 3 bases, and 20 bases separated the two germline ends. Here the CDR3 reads CASQLSLPFHYNSPLHF. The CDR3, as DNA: TGCGCCAGCCAACTCTCATTGCCGTTTCACTATAATTCACCCCTCCACTTT.

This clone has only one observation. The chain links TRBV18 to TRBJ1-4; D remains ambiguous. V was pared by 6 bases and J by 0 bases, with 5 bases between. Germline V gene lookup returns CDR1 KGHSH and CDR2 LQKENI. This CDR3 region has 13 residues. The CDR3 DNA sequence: TGTGCCAGCTCTCTAACAACTAATGAAAAACTGTTTTTT. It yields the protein CASSLTTNEKLFF.

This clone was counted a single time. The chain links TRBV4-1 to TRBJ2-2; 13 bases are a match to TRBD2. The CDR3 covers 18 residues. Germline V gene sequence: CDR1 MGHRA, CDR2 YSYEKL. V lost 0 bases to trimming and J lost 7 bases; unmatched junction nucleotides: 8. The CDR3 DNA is TGCGCCAGCAGCCAAGAGGGTACTGGACTAGCGGGGGTCGGGGAGCTGTTTTTT. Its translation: CASSQEGTGLAGVGELFF.

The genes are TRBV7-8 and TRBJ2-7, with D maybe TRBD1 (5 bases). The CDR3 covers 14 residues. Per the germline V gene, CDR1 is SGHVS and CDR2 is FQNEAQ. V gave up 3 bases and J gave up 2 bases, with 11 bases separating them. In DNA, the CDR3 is TGTGCCAGCAGCTTGACAGTGGGCCCCTACGAGCAGTACTTC. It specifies CASSLTVGPYEQYF.

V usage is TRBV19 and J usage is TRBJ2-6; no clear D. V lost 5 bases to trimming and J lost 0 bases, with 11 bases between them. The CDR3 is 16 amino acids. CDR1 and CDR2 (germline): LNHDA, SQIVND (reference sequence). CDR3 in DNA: TGTGCCAGTAGTTTCGGCGGCCGCTCTGGGGCCAACGTCCTGACTTTC. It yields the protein CASSFGGRSGANVLTF.

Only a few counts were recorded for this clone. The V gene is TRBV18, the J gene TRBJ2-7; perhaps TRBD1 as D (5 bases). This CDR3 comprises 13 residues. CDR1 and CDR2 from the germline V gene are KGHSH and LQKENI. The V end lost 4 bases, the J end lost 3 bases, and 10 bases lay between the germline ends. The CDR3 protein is CASSLGQGYEQYF. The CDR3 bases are TGTGCCAGCTCACTTGGGCAGGGCTACGAGCAGTACTTC. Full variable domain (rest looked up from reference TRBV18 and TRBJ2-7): NAGVMQNPRHLVRRRGQEARLRCSPMKGHSHVYWYRQLPEEGLKFMVYLQKENIIDESGMPKERFSAEFPKEGPSILRIQQVVRGDSAAYFCASSLGQGYEQYFGPGTRLTVT.

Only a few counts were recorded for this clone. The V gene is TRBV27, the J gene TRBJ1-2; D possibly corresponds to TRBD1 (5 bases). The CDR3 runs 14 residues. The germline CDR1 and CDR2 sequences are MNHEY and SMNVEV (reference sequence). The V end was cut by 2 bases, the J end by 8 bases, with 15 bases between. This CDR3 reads CASSLAVGAKGYTF. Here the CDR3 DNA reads TGTGCCAGCAGTTTAGCAGTAGGGGCGAAGGGCTACACCTTC.